This T cell receptor (beta chain) was sequenced during a study of CD8+CD57+ T cells in acquired aplastic anemia. With V trimmed by 6 bases and J by 0 bases, 5 bases remained unmatched. Germline values: CDR1 SGHTA, CDR2 FQGNSA. The CDR3 has 16 amino acids. By flow cytometry, patients selected for sequencing had shown an expansion of CD8+CD57+ cells. The use of genomic DNA as template underpinned the TCR beta VDJ and CDR3 profiling. A single record per CDR3 protein comes from TCRdb applying MiXCR to the reads. The table has about 220,000 distinct CDR3 sequences, around 45% seen once. The origin of this receptor is a human donor with aplastic anemia. This chain joins TRBV7-2 and TRBJ1-6, with 7 bases lining up with TRBD1. Sequenced: sorted CD4+, CD8+, or CD8+CD57+ T cells (not recorded which) from PBMCs. CDR3 DNA: TGTGCCAGCAGTGGGACAGTCGTCTCCTATAATTCACCCCTCCACTTT. Encoded protein: CASSGTVVSYNSPLHF.